The TCR beta chain under discussion was sequenced for a study of OX40 agonist ivuxolimab in advanced cancers. Study summary: In this cohort, patients received ivuxolimab, an agonistic anti-OX40 (CD134) antibody. The eligibility criteria allowed prior anti-PD-1, anti-PD-L1 or anti-CTLA-4 therapy, and approximately 38% had some. Points from the study as a whole: Dosing at 0.1 to 3.0 mg/kg was accompanied by clonal expansion of CD4+ and CD8+ blood T cells by week 6.

Of note for this clone: Its specificity is not known.

Data came from immunoSEQ multiplex PCR; TCRdb stores just in-frame clones and leaves some out. The data contain roughly 68,000 clones, roughly 85% of them singletons. On cycle 4 day 1 and cycle 7 day 1, as well as at baseline, blood was sampled. The CDR3 spans 17 residues. From germline, CDR1 is SGHRS and CDR2 YFSETQ. V shed 4 bases, J shed 5 bases, and the junction held 14 bases outside the gene matches. The gene calls are TRBV5-1 and TRBJ2-2, with TRBD1 identical over 7 bases. Sequences were derived from CD4+ or CD8+ T cells sorted from blood, sampled in a trial of the OX40 agonist ivuxolimab. This sequence was found in an adult with an advanced solid tumor such as melanoma, head and neck, liver or kidney cancer. The CDR3 DNA is TGCGCCAGCAGCCTAGAATTGTCGGGACAGAATACCGGGGAGCTGTTTTTT. It encodes CASSLELSGQNTGELFF.